This is a list of T cell receptor beta chains from one sample in a study of human T cells and chemical hapten exposure. TCRdb itself ran the RACE reads through MiXCR, one entry per CDR3 protein. Of 300,000 to 450,000 distinct CDR3 sequences listed, 4.8% are singletons. The sample consisted of whole blood, taken in connection with sensitization to the hapten diphenylcyclopropenone (DPC). The receptors originated from a woman aged 45 to 65 with alopecia areata. Some clones in this sample may be carry-over from other donors' samples. CDR3s include the opening cysteine and the closing phenylalanine or tryptophan. Fields, in order: J gene, clone size, V gene, D gene, CDR3 DNA, CDR3 protein. D genes are given only for firm matches. Clone sizes are given selectively: once, few, many, or a class where the clone is expanded.

TRBJ1-5	many	TRBV20-1	.	TGCAGTGCTAGAGGGGGCGGGGACAATCAGCCCCAGCATTTT	CSARGGGDNQPQHF
TRBJ2-5	many	TRBV2	.	TGTGCCAGCAGGGCCGAGACCCAGTACTTC	CASRAETQYF
TRBJ2-6	many	TRBV5-6	TRBD1	TGTGCCAGCAGCTCCATTGGGACAGGAAGGTCTGGGGCCAACGTCCTGACTTTC	CASSSIGTGRSGANVLTF
TRBJ2-6	.	TRBV29-1	.	TGCAGCGTGTGGGACATTTATGCTGGGGCCAACGTCCTGACTTTC	CSVWDIYAGANVLTF
TRBJ2-1	many	TRBV20-1	TRBD2	TGCAGTGCTAGGAGCGGGAGTTCACTGGACAATGAGCAGTTCTTC	CSARSGSSLDNEQFF
TRBJ1-6	many	TRBV25-1	.	TGTGCCAGCAGTGATCCCAGTTCACCCCTCCACTTT	CASSDPSSPLHF
TRBJ2-3	.	TRBV7-2	.	TGTGCCAGCAGCCAGAGGGGGGGATATACAGATACGCAGTATTTT	CASSQRGGYTDTQYF
TRBJ2-1	many	TRBV29-1	.	TGCAGCGTTGAAGGAATCTCCCGTTCCTACAATGAGCAGTTCTTC	CSVEGISRSYNEQFF
TRBJ1-1	few	TRBV9	.	TGTGCCAGCAGCGTACTGCAGGCGAACACTGAAGCTTTCTTT	CASSVLQANTEAFF
TRBJ2-7	many	TRBV12-5	.	TGTGCTAGCGGTCAGAGGTACGAGCAGTACTTC	CASGQRYEQYF
TRBJ1-4	few	TRBV5-1	TRBD1	TGCGCCAGCAGCTTGGTGGGACAGGGAGATGAAAAACTGTTTTTT	CASSLVGQGDEKLFF
TRBJ2-1	many	TRBV10-2	.	TGCGCCAGCAGCTATCAACCCGGGCTCGATGAGCAGTTCTTC	CASSYQPGLDEQFF
TRBJ1-1	many	TRBV30	.	TGTGCCTGGAGTTACGGACTGAACACTGAAGCTTTCTTT	CAWSYGLNTEAFF
TRBJ2-7	many	TRBV12-3/TRBV12-4	.	TGTGCCAGCAGTTTAGGGGACGCCCTCTCGTCCTACGAGCAGTACTTC	CASSLGDALSSYEQYF
TRBJ2-3	few	TRBV20-1	.	TGCAGTGCTAGCCCAGGGGGCACAGATACGCAGTATTTT	CSASPGGTDTQYF
TRBJ2-1	.	TRBV24-1	TRBD2	TGTGCCACCAGTGATTCCGGACTAGCGGGACCTTACAATGAGCAGTTCTTC	CATSDSGLAGPYNEQFF
TRBJ2-3	.	TRBV18	.	TGTGCCAGCTCCGAGGGGGAGCGGGGCACAGATACGCAGTATTTT	CASSEGERGTDTQYF
TRBJ1-2	many	TRBV7-9	TRBD1	TGTGCCAGCAGGTCCGGGACAGGGGCCTATGGCTACACCTTC	CASRSGTGAYGYTF
TRBJ1-1	many	TRBV27	.	TGTGCCAGCAGTTCCTTCAGGGAGCGGACTGAAGCTTTCTTT	CASSSFRERTEAFF
TRBJ1-5	many	TRBV12-3/TRBV12-4	.	TGTGCCAGCAGTTTAACGGCAGGGAATCAGCCCCAGCATTTT	CASSLTAGNQPQHF
TRBJ1-2	many	TRBV12-3/TRBV12-4	.	TGTGCCAGCAGTTTAGCGGGACGGACCTCCTACTATGGCTACACCTTC	CASSLAGRTSYYGYTF
TRBJ1-2	many	TRBV13	.	TGTGCCAGCCGAATGCGAGGGGGACGGGCTGGCTACACCTTC	CASRMRGGRAGYTF
TRBJ1-6	many	TRBV12-3/TRBV12-4	.	TGTGCCAGCAGCCTGACATCCTATAATTCACCCCTCCACTTT	CASSLTSYNSPLHF
TRBJ2-2	.	TRBV12-3/TRBV12-4	.	TGTGCCAGCAGTTCGAGTACCGGGACGACCACCGGGGAGCTGTTTTTT	CASSSSTGTTTGELFF
TRBJ2-4	many	TRBV6-2/TRBV6-3	TRBD1	TGTGCCAGCAGTCCGGGACAGGGCTGGGGATCCAAAAACATTCAGTACTTC	CASSPGQGWGSKNIQYF
TRBJ2-3	.	TRBV28	TRBD2	TGTGCCAGCAGTTTTTTTTTTCGGGAGGTCAAGGATACGCAGTATTTT	CASSFFFREVKDTQYF
TRBJ2-5	.	TRBV6-1	TRBD2	TGTGCCAGCAGTGAAGAGGTAGCGGGGGCCCACGGGGAGACCCAGTACTTC	CASSEEVAGAHGETQYF
TRBJ1-1	few	TRBV9	TRBD1	TGTGCCAGCAGCGAACACAGGGGCACTGAAGCTTTCTTT	CASSEHRGTEAFF
TRBJ1-3	few	TRBV12-3/TRBV12-4	TRBD1	TGTGCCAGCAGCATTACCGGGACAGGGTCAGGAAACACCATATATTTT	CASSITGTGSGNTIYF
TRBJ2-5	.	TRBV13	.	TGTGCCAGCAGTCGCCTACAGGGTCTCCAAGAGACCCAGTACTTC	CASSRLQGLQETQYF
TRBJ2-7	many	TRBV30	.	TGTGCCTGGAGTCCCCCCCGGCGCGAGCAGTACTTC	CAWSPPRREQYF
TRBJ2-7	.	TRBV9	TRBD2	TGTGCCAGCAGCGCCGGACTAGCGGGGGGCGAGGAGCAGTACTTC	CASSAGLAGGEEQYF
TRBJ1-1	few	TRBV6-2/TRBV6-3	TRBD1	TGTGCCAGCAGTTACGGGACAGGGGGCCTTGACACTGAAGCTTTCTTT	CASSYGTGGLDTEAFF
TRBJ1-1	many	TRBV4-2	.	TGTGCCAGCAGCCCCCCGGGCAGGGACACTGAAGCTTTCTTT	CASSPPGRDTEAFF
TRBJ2-5	many	TRBV6-1	.	TGTGCCACAAGAGAGACCCAGTACTTC	CATRETQYF
TRBJ1-5	many	TRBV7-2	.	TGTGCCAGCAGCTTAGGGGCAGCGATTAGCAATCAGCCCCAGCATTTT	CASSLGAAISNQPQHF
TRBJ2-7	.	TRBV6-2/TRBV6-3	TRBD2	TGTGCCAGCAGACGACTAGCGGTCACCAACTCCTACGAGCAGTACTTC	CASRRLAVTNSYEQYF
TRBJ1-2	few	TRBV30	.	TGTGCCTGGAAGACAGGCTTTACTAACTATGGCTACACCTTC	CAWKTGFTNYGYTF
TRBJ2-3	many	TRBV20-1	TRBD2	TGCAGTCCCGGGACAGGACTAGCGGGACCGACAGATACGCAGTATTTT	CSPGTGLAGPTDTQYF
TRBJ2-7	few	TRBV7-2	TRBD1	TGTGCCAGCAGCTTAGCGGGGACAGGGTACGAGCAGTACTTC	CASSLAGTGYEQYF
TRBJ1-2	few	TRBV19	.	TGTGCCAGTAGTGCACCCCCGGGACTACTGTACTATGGCTACACCTTC	CASSAPPGLLYYGYTF
TRBJ1-5	many	TRBV6-2/TRBV6-3	.	TGTGCCAGCACCTCTCCTGCGGGATGGAGCAGCAATCAGCCCCAGCATTTT	CASTSPAGWSSNQPQHF
TRBJ1-4	many	TRBV27	.	TGTGCCAGCAGCCCGGTCGGCTTCGAAGAGGAAAAACTGTTTTTT	CASSPVGFEEEKLFF
TRBJ2-1	.	TRBV20-1	.	TGCAGTGCTAGAGAAGCCAATGAGCAGTTCTTC	CSAREANEQFF
TRBJ2-7	many	TRBV19	TRBD1	TGTGCCAGTAGGAGAGCCGGGACAGGGGTCAACGAGCAGTACTTC	CASRRAGTGVNEQYF
TRBJ2-3	many	TRBV30	.	TGTGCCTGGAGTTCTGGCGGAGATACGCAGTATTTT	CAWSSGGDTQYF
TRBJ2-3	many	TRBV7-2	.	TGTGCCAGCAGCTTAACCACTTCCAGCTTGGGCACAGATACGCAGTATTTT	CASSLTTSSLGTDTQYF
TRBJ2-4	.	TRBV6-1	.	TGTGCCAGCAATCTCTCAGGCATTCAGTACTTC	CASNLSGIQYF